The sequence of this TCR beta chain was determined in a study of blood T cell repertoires in COVID-19. Germline loops: CDR1 SGHRS, CDR2 YFSETQ. The CDR3 spans 16 residues. The junction had 10 bases not matched to a gene; V was cut back by 2 bases and J by 10 bases. The assay was immunoSEQ multiplex PCR, and TCRdb's table has in-frame clones only and misses some. Of 150,000 to 250,000 clones in the sample, roughly 79% were seen once. The sample was peripheral blood. This receptor was identified in a human donor with acute or convalescent COVID-19. The donor label of this sample is uncertain. J is TRBJ2-6 and V is TRBV5-1; 9 nucleotides agree with TRBD1. CDR3 sequence reads: CASSFDPGQGINVLTF. In DNA form, the CDR3 reads TGCGCCAGCAGCTTCGACCCGGGACAGGGTATAAACGTCCTGACTTTC.